These T cell receptor beta chains were read from a single sample in a study of cytomegalovirus exposure and HLA in healthy donors. Assay: immunoSEQ multiplex PCR; the TCRdb copy retains only in-frame clones and omits some. Seen here are over 100,000 clones, 73% observed once, and the top ten hold around 8%. Sequencing input: PBMCs. These receptors all stem from a man aged 35 to 55 in good health and CMV-seronegative. The CDR3 runs from the conserved cysteine through the conserved F or W. Each record gives: V gene, clone size, D gene, J gene, CDR3 DNA, CDR3 protein. The D gene is left open where the match is weak. Clone sizes are given selectively: once, few, many, or a class where the clone is expanded.

>TRBV19|many|-|TRBJ2-1
TGTGCCAGTAGTATAATGGCACACAATGAGCAGTTCTTC
CASSIMAHNEQFF
>TRBV6-5|-|-|TRBJ1-6
TGTGCCAGCAGACCCGGGACTGCGAGCTCACCCCTCCACTTT
CASRPGTASSPLHF
>TRBV28|-|-|TRBJ2-2
TGTGCCAGCAGCTCACAGGGAGGGCTCCTGGCCGGGGAGCTGTTTTTT
CASSSQGGLLAGELFF
>TRBV4-2|-|-|TRBJ1-5
TGTGCCAGCAGCCAAGGCAGGGGTGATCAGCCCCAGCATTTT
CASSQGRGDQPQHF
>TRBV7-9|once|-|TRBJ1-1
TGTTCCAGCAGCTCGCGGACACAAAAGACTAACACTGAAGCTTTCTTT
CSSSSRTQKTNTEAFF
>TRBV9|-|TRBD1|TRBJ1-2
TGTGCCAGCAGCGCCTCAGCGGGGACAGGGTCCTCCAGGGGCGGCTACACCTTC
CASSASAGTGSSRGGYTF
>TRBV27|-|TRBD1|TRBJ2-5
TGTGCCAGCAGTCAGCACGGGGACAGGGTGGGAGAGACCCAGTACTTC
CASSQHGDRVGETQYF
>TRBV29-1|-|-|TRBJ2-5
TGCAGCGGGGCTCGGGGTACCCAAGAGACCCAGTACTTC
CSGARGTQETQYF
>TRBV19|once|-|TRBJ2-7
TGTGCCAGTAGTCCATTCGGGGGAACCTACGAGCAGTACTTC
CASSPFGGTYEQYF
>TRBV4-1|-|TRBD2|TRBJ2-2
TGCGCCAGCAGCCAAGGGGCGGGGGTTACCGGGGAGCTGTTTTTT
CASSQGAGVTGELFF
>TRBV6-5|-|TRBD1|TRBJ1-1
TGTGCCAGCCATGGGACAGTATGGACTGAAGCTTTCTTT
CASHGTVWTEAFF
>TRBV5-1|-|TRBD1|TRBJ2-4
TGCGCCAGCAGCCTGACAGGGTCGGACAAAAACATTCAGTACTTC
CASSLTGSDKNIQYF
>TRBV6-4|-|-|TRBJ1-1
TGTGCCAGCAGTGACACGGACATGAACACTGAAGCTTTCTTT
CASSDTDMNTEAFF
>TRBV10-3|-|-|TRBJ2-1
TGTGCCATCAGTGAACCCCTCTGGGACAACAATGAGCAGTTCTTC
CAISEPLWDNNEQFF
>TRBV6-5|few|-|TRBJ1-1
TGTGCCAGCAGTTCAAGACGAGGAGTGGGCACTGAAGCTTTCTTT
CASSSRRGVGTEAFF
>TRBV4-3|-|TRBD1|TRBJ1-2
TGCGCCAGCAGCTCATACGGGACAGAGGTCTATGGCTACACCTTC
CASSSYGTEVYGYTF
>TRBV5-1|-|-|TRBJ2-1
TGCGCCAGCAGCTTTGGCCGGAGCTCCTACAATGAGCAGTTCTTC
CASSFGRSSYNEQFF
>TRBV4-3|-|TRBD1|TRBJ2-7
TGCGCCAGCAGCCAAGATCTGGGGGACAGTCGGCAGTACTTC
CASSQDLGDSRQYF
>TRBV7-3|once|TRBD2|TRBJ2-1
TGTGCCAGCAGCTTGGGACTAGGGGACAATGAGCAGTTCTTC
CASSLGLGDNEQFF
>TRBV9|-|-|TRBJ1-1
TGTGCCAGCAGCGGGGGGGGTGCGGGCGACACTGAAGCTTTCTTT
CASSGGGAGDTEAFF
>TRBV18|once|-|TRBJ1-1
TGTGCCAGCTCACCCGTGGACAGTACAGCTTTCTTT
CASSPVDSTAFF
>TRBV7-9|-|-|TRBJ2-3
TGTGCCAGCAGCGTTAGGACTGAATATAGCACAGATACGCAGTATTTT
CASSVRTEYSTDTQYF
>TRBV9|few|-|TRBJ2-3
TGTGCCAGCAGCGTAGGAGGGGGAAGTGGCACAGATACGCAGTATTTT
CASSVGGGSGTDTQYF